Shown below are 27 T cell receptor beta chains from a single sample sequenced in a study of OX40 agonist ivuxolimab in advanced cancers. TCRdb's table, derived via immunoSEQ multiplex PCR, lists solely in-frame clones and lacks some. The data show 65,000 to 85,000 clones, around 87% seen once. The sample in question was CD4+ or CD8+ T cells sorted from blood, obtained in a trial of the OX40 agonist ivuxolimab. The receptor set was obtained from an adult with an advanced solid tumor such as melanoma, head and neck, liver or kidney cancer.

This sequence joins TRBV30 and TRBJ1-5; the D gene is possibly TRBD1 (6 bases). V was cut by 4 bases and J by 5 bases, with 12 bases left in between. Germline assignment: CDR1 GTSNPN and CDR2 SVGIG (reference sequence). The length of the CDR3 is 13 residues. This CDR3 is CAWNGGPDQPQHF. CDR3 nucleotides: TGTGCCTGGAACGGGGGCCCCGATCAGCCCCAGCATTTT.

The chain links TRBV6-1 to TRBJ2-7; D may be TRBD1 or TRBD2 (5 bases each). The CDR3 runs 13 residues. Germline-derived CDR1 and CDR2 are MNHNS and SASEGT. Trimming shortened V by 6 bases and J by 7 bases, and 16 bases separated the two germline ends. The CDR3 DNA is TGTGCCAGCAGCGGGACGGTGATCGGTGAGCAGTACGTC. Translated, it gives CASSGTVIGEQYV.

The CDR3 here is CASSDSIDEQYV. CDR3 in DNA: TGTGCCAGCAGTGACAGCATCGACGAGCAGTACGTC. The chain links TRBV28 to TRBJ2-7, with D possibly matching TRBD1 (5 bases). Trimming left V 5 bases short and J 5 bases short, with 10 bases between. The CDR3 is 12 residues long. The germline CDR1 and CDR2 sequences are MDHEN and SYDVKM.

The chain couples TRBV12-2 to TRBJ2-5; TRBD2, the D gene given by the table, was not confirmed from the DNA. TRBV12-2 is a pseudogene. There are 17 residues in the CDR3. CDR3 bases: TGTGCAAGTCGCTCGATCAGATGGGCGGGGGGTCCGAAGACCCAGTACTTC. Amino acid sequence: CASRSIRWAGGPKTQYF.

V usage is TRBV19 and J usage is TRBJ2-1; D unresolved. Germline V gene data show CDR1 as LNHDA and CDR2 as SQIVND (reference sequence). V dropped 7 bases and J dropped 6 bases, with 7 bases sitting between them. The CDR3 contains 11 residues. The CDR3 region is CASNKRNEQFF. CDR3 sequence (DNA): TGTGCCAGTAACAAGCGCAATGAGCAGTTCTTC.

This chain connects TRBV5-1 to TRBJ2-5, with a tentative D call TRBD1 (5 bases). The germline V gene has CDR1 SGHRS and CDR2 YFSETQ. The V and J ends lost 2 bases and 1 base respectively, with 9 bases between them. This CDR3 contains 14 residues. Here the CDR3 DNA reads TGCGCCAGCAGCTTACAGGCCCCCCAAGAGACCCAGTACTTC. Protein sequence: CASSLQAPQETQYF.

The V gene is TRBV10-3, the J gene TRBJ2-1, with D perhaps matching TRBD2 (6 bases). Germline CDR1 reads ENHRY; CDR2 reads SYGVKD. This CDR3 comprises 16 residues. V lost 0 bases to trimming and J lost 9 bases, with 18 bases between them. The CDR3 region has the DNA TGTGCCATCAGTGAGTCCACATGGGAGGTGTATTTTGAGCAGTTCTTC. Protein: CAISESTWEVYFEQFF.

The chain carries TRBV5-4 and TRBJ1-6; 8 bases fit TRBD1. The V gene end was trimmed by 3 bases and the J gene end by 5 bases; junction bases not matched to a gene: 7. The CDR3 totals 16 residues. CDR1 and CDR2 from the germline V gene are SGHNT and YYREEE (reference sequence). The CDR3 sequence: CASSSRQGQDNSPLHF. CDR3 coding DNA: TGTGCCAGCAGCTCGCGACAGGGGCAAGATAATTCACCCCTCCACTTT.

J is TRBJ2-2 and V is TRBV7-2; D unresolved. Deletions cut 2 bases from V and 2 bases from J, with 6 bases between. The CDR3 totals 14 residues. Germline V gives CDR1 SGHTA, CDR2 FQGNSA. The DNA of the CDR3 is TGTGCCAGCAGCTTAAAACTCAACACCGGGGAGCTGTTTTTT. Translated: CASSLKLNTGELFF.

The chain couples TRBV9 to TRBJ1-3, with D possibly TRBD1 on 6 matching bases. This CDR3 has 16 residues. Deletions cut 3 bases from V and 2 bases from J, with 15 bases between. CDR1 SGDLS and CDR2 YYNGEE come from the germline V gene. CDR3 in amino acids: CASSEGGGKAGNTIYF. The CDR3 DNA reads TGTGCCAGCAGCGAGGGAGGGGGTAAGGCTGGAAACACCATATATTTT. Variable domain in full (rest from reference TRBV9 and TRBJ1-3): DSGVTQTPKHLITATGQRVTLRCSPRSGDLSVYWYQQSLDQGLQFLIQYYNGEERAKGNILERFSAQQFPDLHSELNLSSLELGDSALYFCASSEGGGKAGNTIYFGEGSWLTVV.

The rearrangement joins TRBV27 to TRBJ1-5; D gene uncertain. The germline gives CDR1 MNHEY, CDR2 SMNVEV (reference sequence). This CDR3 region has 16 residues. V was pared by 3 bases and J by 4 bases, with 16 bases between. The CDR3 coding sequence is TGTGCCAGCAGTTTGTCCCCCGGCCTCGTAAATCAGCCCCAGCATTTT. Translation gives CASSLSPGLVNQPQHF.

CDR3 sequence (DNA): TGTGCCAGCAGCTTGGTAAAGAACACAGATACGCAGTATTTT. This encodes CASSLVKNTDTQYF. This chain links TRBV7-2 with TRBJ2-3, with D hard to call. Trimming took 3 bases from V and 2 from J, leaving 9 bases between them. Germline CDR1 reads SGHTA; CDR2 reads FQGNSA. The CDR3 covers 14 residues.

The genes are TRBV7-2 and TRBJ1-4; D perhaps matches TRBD1 (6 bases). The ends were cut back, 1 base at V and 4 bases at J, with 7 bases in the middle. The CDR3 covers 14 residues. CDR1 and CDR2 from the germline V gene are SGHTA and FQGNSA. The CDR3 loop reads CASSLDRVNEKLFF. The CDR3 bases are TGTGCCAGCAGCTTAGACAGGGTTAATGAAAAACTGTTTTTT.

The chain uses TRBV19 and TRBJ1-5, with a tentative D call TRBD1 (6 bases). Germline V gene lookup returns CDR1 LNHDA and CDR2 SQIVND (reference sequence). The CDR3 consists of 15 residues. The V end was cut by 8 bases, the J end by 4 bases, with 18 bases between. The CDR3 DNA reads as TGTGCCAGTCGATATTTAGACAGGAAGAATCAGCCCCAGCATTTT. Translating it yields CASRYLDRKNQPQHF.

This chain connects TRBV4-2 to TRBJ2-2; 7 bases match TRBD1. The junction had 3 bases not matched to a gene; V was cut back by 2 bases and J by 0 bases. The germline CDR1 and CDR2 sequences are LGHNA and YNFKEQ. This CDR3 is 16 amino acids long. CDR3 protein: CASSQPDRSNTGELFF. CDR3 in DNA: TGTGCCAGCAGCCAACCGGACAGGTCGAACACCGGGGAGCTGTTTTTT.

The chain is built from TRBV6-6 and TRBJ1-5; unclear D gene. V dropped 8 bases and J dropped 2 bases, with 13 bases sitting between them. Germline CDR1 and CDR2: MNHNY and SVGAGI (reference sequence). The CDR3 spans 14 residues. CDR3 nucleotide sequence: TGTGCCAGCGACCTGTCGGGAGGCAATCAGCCCCAGCATTTT. This encodes CASDLSGGNQPQHF.

This chain connects TRBV6-6 to TRBJ1-1; no reliable D call. Germline loops: CDR1 MNHNY, CDR2 SVGAGI (reference sequence). CDR3 length equals 13 residues. V lost 2 bases to trimming and J lost 4 bases, with 8 bases between them. CDR3 sequence (DNA): TGTGCCAGCAGTTACGAAGGGCGCACTGAAGCTTTCTTT. It codes for CASSYEGRTEAFF.

This clone was recorded once. V and J are TRBV11-2 and TRBJ2-7; no clear D gene. CDR1 and CDR2 (germline): SGHAT, FQNNGV. This CDR3 is built from 16 residues. Trimming took 2 bases from V and 4 from J, leaving 18 bases between them. The CDR3: CASSLRPDGPMYEQYV. The CDR3 bases are TGTGCCAGCAGCTTACGCCCCGATGGGCCGATGTACGAGCAGTACGTC.

In DNA, the CDR3 is TGTGCCAGCAGCTTGGACGGGGAAAAACTGTTTTTT. Protein product: CASSLDGEKLFF. The genes are TRBV5-4 and TRBJ1-4; D unresolved. Germline V CDR1 and CDR2: SGHNT, YYREEE (reference sequence). This CDR3 spans 12 amino acids. Trimming cost V 0 bases and J 8 bases, with 5 bases left between them.

This clone was recorded once. Written as DNA, the CDR3 is TGTGCCAGCAGTGATGAAAAATACAATGAGCAGTTCTTC. Its translation is CASSDEKYNEQFF. The chain couples TRBV25-1 to TRBJ2-1; D is unresolved. V dropped 3 bases and J dropped 4 bases, with 7 bases sitting between them. Germline V CDR1 and CDR2: MGHDK, SYGVNS. The CDR3 length is 13 residues.

The rearrangement links TRBV7-2 to TRBJ1-2; TRBD1 agrees at 12 bases. Germline lookup yields CDR1 SGHTA and CDR2 FQGNSA. The CDR3 totals 15 residues. The V gene end was trimmed by 5 bases and the J gene end by 3 bases; junction bases not matched to a gene: 4. The CDR3 here is CASSGGTGGYYGYTF. CDR3 DNA sequence: TGTGCCAGCAGCGGCGGGACAGGGGGCTACTATGGCTACACCTTC.

This chain joins TRBV6-6 and TRBJ1-6; D perhaps matches TRBD1 (5 bases). The V end lost 5 bases, the J end lost 5 bases, and 10 bases lay between the germline ends. Germline CDR1 and CDR2: MNHNY and SVGAGI (reference sequence). This CDR3 spans 14 amino acids. The CDR3 DNA sequence: TGTGCCAGCAGTCGCGACAGAAATAATTCACCCCTCCACTTT. This translates into CASSRDRNNSPLHF.

V is TRBV29-1 and J is TRBJ2-5, with TRBD1 identical over 7 bases. The CDR3 length is 11 residues. V lost 4 bases and J lost 5; bases outside the gene matches: 1. Per the germline V gene, CDR1 is SQVTM and CDR2 is ANQGSEA. The CDR3: CSVAQGETQYF. As DNA, the CDR3 is TGCAGCGTTGCACAGGGGGAGACCCAGTACTTC. The variable domain in full, with the rest retrieved from reference TRBV29-1 and TRBJ2-5, is SAVISQKPSRDICQRGTSLTIQCQVDSQVTMMFWYRQQPGQSLTLIATANQGSEATYESGFVIDKFPISRPNLTFSTLTVSNMSPEDSSIYLCSVAQGETQYFGPGTRLLVL.

The chain is built from TRBV2 and TRBJ2-7; the D is unclear. V dropped 3 bases and J dropped 3 bases, with 12 bases sitting between them. CDR1 SNHLY and CDR2 FYNNEI come from the germline V gene. The CDR3 is 14 residues long. Here the CDR3 reads CASSDLNRNYEQYF. CDR3 nucleotides: TGTGCCAGCAGTGATCTTAACAGAAACTACGAGCAGTACTTC.

The chain is built from TRBV6-5 and TRBJ2-7, with TRBD1 matching 8 bases. This CDR3 contains 14 residues. V was pared by 7 bases and J by 6 bases, with 11 bases of the junction left unmatched. Germline V CDR1 and CDR2: MNHEY, SVGAGI. The CDR3 DNA follows: TGTGCCAGCAAAATCCCGGGACAGGAAGGCGAGCAGTACTTC. Translating gives CASKIPGQEGEQYF.

The rearrangement uses TRBV5-4 and TRBJ2-2; 7 bases fit TRBD1. CDR3 length: 14 amino acids. V was pared by 1 base and J by 6 bases, with 3 bases of the junction left unmatched. CDR1 and CDR2 from the germline V gene are SGHNT and YYREEE (reference sequence). In DNA, the CDR3 is TGTGCCAGCAGCTTGACAGGGGAGTCCGGGGAGCTGTTTTTT. Translated: CASSLTGESGELFF.

The CDR3: CASSREAGANVLTF. Here the CDR3 DNA reads TGTGCCAGCAGTAGAGAGGCTGGGGCCAACGTCCTGACTTTC. The chain employs TRBV28 and TRBJ2-6; D is uncertain. The length of the CDR3 is 14 residues. Germline CDR1 reads MDHEN; CDR2 reads SYDVKM. The V end was cut by 5 bases, the J end by 2 bases, with 7 bases between.